Below are 14 T cell receptor beta chains sequenced from a single sample in a study of control samples from healthy donors and cancer patients. Measured with immunoSEQ multiplex PCR; TCRdb has only the in-frame clones, and not every one. Of about 410,000 clones listed, about 93% were seen once; the top ten hold 5% to 7%. The sequenced sample was PBMCs. Source of these receptors: a man aged 40-55 years with head and neck cancer.

V gene TRBV27 combines with J gene TRBJ2-7, with 8 bases that match TRBD1. The CDR3 extends over 14 amino acids. Looked up from germline, CDR1 is MNHEY and CDR2 is SMNVEV (reference sequence). The J segment lost 3 bases and the V segment lost 2 bases, leaving 3 bases of the junction unmatched. Written as DNA, the CDR3 is TGTGCCAGCAGTTTAGACGGGACAGGCTACGAGCAGTACTTC. Its protein product is CASSLDGTGYEQYF.

The genes are TRBV30 and TRBJ2-1, with D maybe TRBD1 (5 bases). Germline V lookup: CDR1 GTSNPN, CDR2 SVGIG (reference sequence). V shed 1 base and J shed 5 bases, with 9 bases lying between them. The CDR3 contains 13 residues. The CDR3 sequence is CAWSGQYNNEQFF. DNA of the CDR3: TGTGCCTGGAGTGGACAGTACAACAATGAGCAGTTCTTC.

The chain links TRBV24-1 to TRBJ2-2; 10 nucleotides agree with TRBD1. The CDR3 has 13 residues. Trimming took 7 bases from V and 6 from J; bases not matched to a gene: 1. Germline CDR1 reads KGHDR; CDR2 reads SFDVKD. DNA of the CDR3: TGTGCCACCAGGGACAGGGGGGCCGGGGAGCTGTTTTTT. This sequence encodes CATRDRGAGELFF.

This chain joins TRBV23-1 and TRBJ2-6; the D is unclear. TRBV23-1 is known as an ORF, though its function is uncertain. The CDR3 sequence is 19 residues long. The V end was cut by 6 bases, the J end by 0 bases, with 21 bases between. The CDR3 reads CASSRPQGKIPSGANVLTF. The DNA for the CDR3 is TGCGCCAGCAGCCGGCCGCAAGGCAAGATTCCCTCTGGGGCCAACGTCCTGACTTTC.

The V and J genes are TRBV12-5 and TRBJ1-3; D unresolved. This CDR3 spans 16 amino acids. Trimming pared 0 bases from V and 0 bases from J, leaving 9 bases between. CDR1 LGHNT and CDR2 FRNRAP come from the germline V gene. In DNA form, the CDR3 reads TGTGCTAGTGGTTTGGTAGGCAGAAGCTCTGGAAACACCATATATTTT. This codes for CASGLVGRSSGNTIYF.

The V call is TRBV6-6, the J call TRBJ2-1, with D perhaps TRBD1 (6 bases). This CDR3 spans 15 amino acids. With 7 bases removed from V and 0 bases from J, the gap between germline ends came to 13 bases. Germline CDR1 is MNHNY and CDR2 is SVGAGI (reference sequence). The CDR3 here is CASIKGHGSYNEQFF. The CDR3 DNA reads TGTGCCAGCATCAAGGGACACGGCTCCTACAATGAGCAGTTCTTC.

In this sample, this clone turned up once. The chain combines TRBV7-9 with TRBJ2-1; D uncertain. The CDR3 sequence is 15 residues long. The ends were cut back, 4 bases at V and 8 bases at J, with 18 bases in the middle. Germline V CDR1 and CDR2: SEHNR, FQNEAQ (reference sequence). CDR3 in DNA: TGTGCCAGCAGCTCTACCTCCGGGCCTCCCCATGAGCAGTTCTTC. Protein sequence: CASSSTSGPPHEQFF. The full variable domain, in which reference TRBV7-9 and TRBJ2-1 provide the parts outside the CDR3, is DTGVSQNPRHKITKRGQNVTFRCDPISEHNRLYWYRQTLGQGPEFLTYFQNEAQLEKSRLLSDRFSAERPKGSFSTLEIQRTEQGDSAMYLCASSSTSGPPHEQFFGPGTRLTVL.

The V call is TRBV24-1, the J call TRBJ1-4; D might be TRBD1 (6 bases). Germline V gene data show CDR1 as KGHDR and CDR2 as SFDVKD. The V end lost 3 bases, the J end lost 8 bases, and 15 bases lay between the germline ends. CDR3 length: 15 amino acids. This CDR3 is CATSDPGGTGEKLFF. The CDR3 DNA reads as TGTGCCACCAGTGATCCCGGAGGTACAGGGGAAAAACTGTTTTTT.

The rearrangement joins TRBV27 to TRBJ1-5; 11 bases are a match to TRBD1. The V gene's germline CDR1 is MNHEY and CDR2 SMNVEV (reference sequence). There are 18 residues in the CDR3. V shed 0 bases, J shed 0 bases, and the junction held 4 bases outside the gene matches. CDR3 amino acids: CASSLSGQGVFSNQPQHF. For the CDR3, the DNA is TGTGCCAGCAGTTTATCGGGACAGGGGGTATTTAGCAATCAGCCCCAGCATTTT.

The CDR3 loop reads CASSPPGQPNTGELFF. As DNA, the CDR3 is TGTGCCAGCTCACCCCCGGGACAGCCGAACACCGGGGAGCTGTTTTTT. The chain carries TRBV18 and TRBJ2-2; 7 nucleotides line up with TRBD1. J was trimmed by 0 bases and V by 3 bases; bases with no gene match: 4. The CDR3 covers 16 residues. Germline V gene data show CDR1 as KGHSH and CDR2 as LQKENI.

The chain's CDR3 is CASTPSGGPWGYTF. The CDR3 DNA is TGTGCCAGCACCCCCAGTGGAGGGCCGTGGGGCTACACCTTC. The rearrangement uses TRBV6-5 and TRBJ1-2; D remains unclear. The germline gives CDR1 MNHEY, CDR2 SVGAGI. V dropped 7 bases and J dropped 8 bases, with 20 bases sitting between them. The CDR3 length is 14 residues.

The rearrangement links TRBV10-3 to TRBJ2-5; no reliable D call. This CDR3 is built from 16 residues. The germline V and J ends were trimmed by 0 bases and 1 base, with 12 bases remaining between them. Germline CDR1 ENHRY, CDR2 SYGVKD. CDR3 residues: CAISESSFTGQETQYF. The CDR3 DNA reads as TGTGCCATCAGTGAGTCGAGTTTTACGGGCCAAGAGACCCAGTACTTC.

The chain carries TRBV27 and TRBJ1-4; D is ambiguous. Germline V gene lookup returns CDR1 MNHEY and CDR2 SMNVEV (reference sequence). The CDR3 consists of 15 residues. Trimming removed 0 bases at V and 1 base at J, with 6 bases between. CDR3 in amino acids: CASSLSTGTNEKLFF. CDR3 nucleotides: TGTGCCAGCAGTTTATCTACCGGAACTAATGAAAAACTGTTTTTT. Looking up the rest from reference TRBV27 and TRBJ1-4 gives the full variable domain: EAQVTQNPRYLITVTGKKLTVTCSQNMNHEYMSWYRQDPGLGLRQIYYSMNVEVTDKGDVPEGYKVSRKEKRNFPLILESPSPNQTSLYFCASSLSTGTNEKLFFGSGTQLSVL.

The chain employs TRBV4-1 and TRBJ1-1; possible D gene TRBD1, 5 bases. V dropped 3 bases and J dropped 1 base, with 9 bases sitting between them. The CDR3 has 14 residues. Germline-derived CDR1 and CDR2 are MGHRA and YSYEKL. DNA for the CDR3: TGCGCCAGCAGCCATGGGAGGGGGAACACTGAAGCTTTCTTT. The encoded protein is CASSHGRGNTEAFF.